This is a list of T cell receptor beta chains from one sample in a study of T-cell memory formation after mild COVID-19. TCRdb ran MiXCR on the 5' RACE reads and lists one entry per CDR3 protein. The sample includes about 440,000 distinct CDR3 sequences, 20% of them seen just once. Sequenced material: PBMCs or a T cell subset sorted from them (not recorded which). Receptors originate from an adult woman who had mild COVID-19 (a few samples of this study predate the infection). Cell type and time point are not known. CDR3s include the opening cysteine and the closing phenylalanine or tryptophan. The D gene is left open where the match is weak. Clone size is stated in some rows and not others, as once, few, many or a class when expanded.

d_gene: .; v_gene: TRBV27; j_gene: TRBJ1-5; abundance: few; CDR3nt: TGTGCCAGCAGTTTATGGGGATTGAGCAATCAGCCCCAGCATTTT; CDR3aa: CASSLWGLSNQPQHF
d_gene: TRBD1; v_gene: TRBV12-3/TRBV12-4; j_gene: TRBJ2-1; abundance: .; CDR3nt: TGTGCCAGCAGCCTCCCCCGACAGGGAGCCTACAATGAGCAGTTCTTC; CDR3aa: CASSLPRQGAYNEQFF
d_gene: .; v_gene: TRBV9; j_gene: TRBJ2-5; abundance: .; CDR3nt: TGTGCCAGCAGCGTAGGGGGCAGTAAAGAGACCCAGTACTTC; CDR3aa: CASSVGGSKETQYF
d_gene: TRBD1; v_gene: TRBV2; j_gene: TRBJ2-1; abundance: few; CDR3nt: TGTGCCAGCGAGGGGGCAGGGTCGGATGAGCAGTTCTTC; CDR3aa: CASEGAGSDEQFF
d_gene: .; v_gene: TRBV20-1; j_gene: TRBJ2-3; abundance: .; CDR3nt: TGCAGTGCTAGAGTTGAAAAGGTTCTGTATTTT; CDR3aa: CSARVEKVLYF
d_gene: .; v_gene: TRBV7-2; j_gene: TRBJ1-2; abundance: few; CDR3nt: TGTGCCAGCAGCATGGGACGGATCTATGGCTACACCTTC; CDR3aa: CASSMGRIYGYTF
d_gene: .; v_gene: TRBV4-2; j_gene: TRBJ1-1; abundance: .; CDR3nt: TGTGCCAGCAGCCAAGATGTACAGATGAACACTGAAGCTTTCTTT; CDR3aa: CASSQDVQMNTEAFF
d_gene: .; v_gene: TRBV24-1; j_gene: TRBJ2-5; abundance: once; CDR3nt: TGTGCCACCAGTGATTCGGGGCCAGGGACGTCGGAGACCCAGTACTTC; CDR3aa: CATSDSGPGTSETQYF
d_gene: TRBD1; v_gene: TRBV18; j_gene: TRBJ2-7; abundance: few; CDR3nt: TGTGCCAGCTCACCACAAGACAGGGCCGAGCAGTACTTC; CDR3aa: CASSPQDRAEQYF
d_gene: TRBD1; v_gene: TRBV29-1; j_gene: TRBJ2-2; abundance: .; CDR3nt: TGCAGCGCCGACAGGGAAAGGGGGGAGCTGTTTTTT; CDR3aa: CSADRERGELFF
d_gene: .; v_gene: TRBV23-1; j_gene: TRBJ2-2; abundance: .; CDR3nt: TGCGCCAGCAGTCAATCAGGCAGGGAGAACACCGGGGAGCTGTTTTTT; CDR3aa: CASSQSGRENTGELFF
d_gene: .; v_gene: TRBV6-6; j_gene: TRBJ2-7; abundance: few; CDR3nt: TGTGCCAGCAGTTACGAGACAGCCCGACACGAGCAGTACTTC; CDR3aa: CASSYETARHEQYF
d_gene: .; v_gene: TRBV12-3/TRBV12-4; j_gene: TRBJ2-7; abundance: few; CDR3nt: TGTGCCAGCAGTTTGACCAGGAACGAGCAGTACTTC; CDR3aa: CASSLTRNEQYF
d_gene: .; v_gene: TRBV5-8; j_gene: TRBJ1-1; abundance: .; CDR3nt: TGTGCCAGCAGCTTCCCCCGAACTGAAGCTTTCTTT; CDR3aa: CASSFPRTEAFF
d_gene: TRBD2; v_gene: TRBV12-3/TRBV12-4; j_gene: TRBJ2-7; abundance: many; CDR3nt: TGTGCCAGCAGGCCGACTAGCGGGAGGGCCTACGAGCAGTACTTC; CDR3aa: CASRPTSGRAYEQYF
d_gene: .; v_gene: TRBV12-3/TRBV12-4; j_gene: TRBJ1-1; abundance: few; CDR3nt: TGTGCCAGCAGTTTACCCCAAGTCAGGAGGAACACTGAAGCTTTCTTT; CDR3aa: CASSLPQVRRNTEAFF
d_gene: .; v_gene: TRBV7-8; j_gene: TRBJ2-7; abundance: few; CDR3nt: TGTGCCAGCAGCTCCCAGGTCCTCTCCTACGAGCAGTACTTC; CDR3aa: CASSSQVLSYEQYF
d_gene: TRBD2; v_gene: TRBV6-2/TRBV6-3; j_gene: TRBJ2-1; abundance: few; CDR3nt: TGTGCCACCGCGGCTAGCGGGAGGACCCGGGAATCTTACAATGAGCAGTTCTTC; CDR3aa: CATAASGRTRESYNEQFF
d_gene: .; v_gene: TRBV12-3/TRBV12-4; j_gene: TRBJ1-4; abundance: .; CDR3nt: TGTGCCAGCACCAGACCTGCAACTAATGAAAAACTGTTTTTT; CDR3aa: CASTRPATNEKLFF
d_gene: TRBD1; v_gene: TRBV7-9; j_gene: TRBJ2-1; abundance: .; CDR3nt: TGTGCCAGCAGGAAAGGGACAGGGGGCTTATATGAGCAGTTCTTC; CDR3aa: CASRKGTGGLYEQFF
d_gene: .; v_gene: TRBV18; j_gene: TRBJ2-3; abundance: few; CDR3nt: TGTGCCAGCTCACCACGCATCCTTAAGGATACGCAGTATTTT; CDR3aa: CASSPRILKDTQYF
d_gene: TRBD2; v_gene: TRBV18; j_gene: TRBJ2-7; abundance: many; CDR3nt: TGTGCCAGCTCGGGTTTAGCGGGGGGTCTCGACGAGCAGTACTTC; CDR3aa: CASSGLAGGLDEQYF
d_gene: .; v_gene: TRBV19; j_gene: TRBJ2-7; abundance: .; CDR3nt: TGTGCCAGTAGTGTAGCCGGGACGGAGGTATACGAGCAGTACTTC; CDR3aa: CASSVAGTEVYEQYF
d_gene: TRBD1; v_gene: TRBV25-1; j_gene: TRBJ2-7; abundance: few; CDR3nt: TGTGCCAGCAGCCTTCGGGACAGTGAATCCTACGAGCAGTACTTC; CDR3aa: CASSLRDSESYEQYF
d_gene: TRBD1; v_gene: TRBV9; j_gene: TRBJ2-7; abundance: few; CDR3nt: TGTGCCAGCAGCCCCTGGACAGGTTCCTCCGAGCAGTACTTC; CDR3aa: CASSPWTGSSEQYF
d_gene: TRBD2; v_gene: TRBV24-1; j_gene: TRBJ2-3; abundance: few; CDR3nt: TGTGCCACCAGTGATCCGGGACTAGCGGTCGACCCCACAGATACGCAGTATTTT; CDR3aa: CATSDPGLAVDPTDTQYF
d_gene: .; v_gene: TRBV12-3/TRBV12-4; j_gene: TRBJ1-2; abundance: .; CDR3nt: TGTGCCAGCAGGAGCCCAGGGAGAAGTGCCTATGGCTACACCTTC; CDR3aa: CASRSPGRSAYGYTF
d_gene: .; v_gene: TRBV6-2/TRBV6-3; j_gene: TRBJ1-3; abundance: .; CDR3nt: TGTGCCAGCAGTGAGCTACGACAGTCTGGAAACACCATATATTTT; CDR3aa: CASSELRQSGNTIYF
d_gene: .; v_gene: TRBV5-6; j_gene: TRBJ2-1; abundance: few; CDR3nt: TGTGCCAGCAGCCCCGCGGAGATGAATGAGCAGTTCTTC; CDR3aa: CASSPAEMNEQFF
d_gene: TRBD1; v_gene: TRBV15; j_gene: TRBJ1-5; abundance: few; CDR3nt: TGTGCCACCAGCAGACGTAACAGGGGTGGCAATCAGCCCCAGCATTTT; CDR3aa: CATSRRNRGGNQPQHF
d_gene: .; v_gene: TRBV5-1; j_gene: TRBJ1-2; abundance: few; CDR3nt: TGCGCCAGCAGCTTGGAGGGGAGCAGCTCCTACACCTTC; CDR3aa: CASSLEGSSSYTF
d_gene: TRBD2; v_gene: TRBV10-3; j_gene: TRBJ2-3; abundance: .; CDR3nt: TGTGCCATCAGCGAGGGGGGACTAGTAGCGCAGTATTTT; CDR3aa: CAISEGGLVAQYF
d_gene: TRBD2; v_gene: TRBV7-6; j_gene: TRBJ2-7; abundance: few; CDR3nt: TGTGCCAGCAGCCCGAGCCCACTAGCGGGAGTCCCCTACGAGCAGTACTTC; CDR3aa: CASSPSPLAGVPYEQYF
d_gene: .; v_gene: TRBV7-6; j_gene: TRBJ2-7; abundance: .; CDR3nt: TGTGCCAGCAGGGAAATAGACTACGAGCAGTACTTC; CDR3aa: CASREIDYEQYF
d_gene: .; v_gene: TRBV29-1; j_gene: TRBJ1-1; abundance: many; CDR3nt: TGCAGCACAATAGATCACGGGTTGAGGGACACTGAAGCTTTCTTT; CDR3aa: CSTIDHGLRDTEAFF
d_gene: TRBD1; v_gene: TRBV10-3; j_gene: TRBJ2-4; abundance: few; CDR3nt: TGTGCCATCAGTGTTGGACAGGCCGTAGCCAAAAACATTCAGTACTTC; CDR3aa: CAISVGQAVAKNIQYF
d_gene: .; v_gene: TRBV7-2; j_gene: TRBJ2-7; abundance: few; CDR3nt: TGTGCCAGCAGCTTATCGGAGCAGAGCTCCTACGAGCAGTACTTC; CDR3aa: CASSLSEQSSYEQYF
d_gene: .; v_gene: TRBV6-5; j_gene: TRBJ1-2; abundance: .; CDR3nt: TGTGCCAGCAGGGAGACAGGAAGGGTCTATGGCTACACCTTC; CDR3aa: CASRETGRVYGYTF
d_gene: TRBD2; v_gene: TRBV2; j_gene: TRBJ2-1; abundance: few; CDR3nt: TGTGCCAGCAGTGAGGGCCTAGCGGGGGGGAAGTACAATGAGCAGTTCTTC; CDR3aa: CASSEGLAGGKYNEQFF
d_gene: TRBD2; v_gene: TRBV27; j_gene: TRBJ2-3; abundance: many; CDR3nt: TGTGCCAGCAGTTTCCCAGGGAGCGGGGGGGCGGAGGCCACGCAGTATTTT; CDR3aa: CASSFPGSGGAEATQYF